This TCR beta chain came from a study of T cell repertoires in aging, cancer and after chemotherapy. Across the study: Donors were grouped into six age bands spanning 30 or younger through 70 or older. Patients with glioblastoma brain tumors were sampled before and after temozolomide-based therapy. About 8.8 million TCR reads made up the full dataset.

The study's findings and limits: Median generation probability rose over the chemotherapy interval in each cancer cohort, suggesting rebound thymic output.

A mixed TRB-A/B primer pool amplified rearranged TRB by multiplex touch-down PCR. TCRdb re-derived calls from the multiplex PCR reads in MiXCR, one entry per CDR3 protein. This repertoire shows 5,000 or so distinct CDR3 sequences, 28% found once; its top ten account for roughly a third. TCR beta rearrangements were amplified from peripheral blood genomic DNA. A word on this clonotype: Its antigen is as yet unknown.

The receptor comes from a human donor with a solid tumor. The sequenced sample consisted of blood.

The DNA for the CDR3 is TGCAGTGCTAGAGGCGGCAGGGGGAAGAAGGAGGGCTACACCTTC. Translation: CSARGGRGKKEGYTF. The rearrangement joins TRBV20-1 to TRBJ1-2; 7 bases match TRBD1. Germline V gene sequence: CDR1 DFQATT, CDR2 SNEGSKA (reference sequence). V lost 1 base to trimming and J lost 8 bases; unmatched junction nucleotides: 13. The CDR3 contains 15 residues.